Listed below are T cell receptor beta chains from one sample, sequenced in a study of cytomegalovirus exposure and HLA in healthy donors. Some clones are missing from TCRdb's copy, which holds only in-frame ones; the method was immunoSEQ multiplex PCR. This sample has 60,000 to 85,000 clones, with about 75% found just once. Sequenced: PBMCs. These receptors came from a man aged 60-69 years in good health and CMV-seropositive. The CDR3 runs from the conserved cysteine through the conserved F or W. Fields, in order: V gene, clone size, D gene, J gene, CDR3 length, CDR3 protein, CDR3 DNA. D genes are given only for firm matches. For some rows the clone size is stated as once, few or many, or as a class when expanded; others skip it.

v_gene: TRBV11-2
abundance: -
d_gene: TRBD1
j_gene: TRBJ2-1
len: 14
CDR3aa: CASSERTGGNEQFF
CDR3nt: TGTGCCAGCAGCGAACGGACAGGGGGCAACGAGCAGTTCTTC

v_gene: TRBV28
abundance: -
d_gene: TRBD2
j_gene: TRBJ2-7
len: 14
CDR3aa: CASTGGSRSYEQYF
CDR3nt: TGTGCCAGCACGGGCGGGAGTAGGTCCTACGAGCAGTACTTC

v_gene: TRBV7-2
abundance: -
d_gene: TRBD1
j_gene: TRBJ1-6
len: 16
CDR3aa: CASSPSGQGNNSPLHF
CDR3nt: TGTGCCAGCAGCCCTAGTGGACAGGGAAATAATTCACCCCTCCACTTT

v_gene: TRBV27
abundance: -
d_gene: -
j_gene: TRBJ2-5
len: 8
CDR3aa: CAEETQYF
CDR3nt: TGTGCCGAGGAGACCCAGTACTTC

v_gene: TRBV12-2
abundance: -
d_gene: -
j_gene: TRBJ2-5
len: 14
CDR3aa: CASRCRGDPETQYF
CDR3nt: TGTGCAAGTCGCTGCAGGGGCGACCCAGAGACCCAGTACTTC

v_gene: TRBV5-1
abundance: -
d_gene: TRBD1
j_gene: TRBJ2-1
len: 14
CDR3aa: CASSLSGTGDEQFF
CDR3nt: TGCGCCAGCAGCTTGTCCGGGACAGGGGATGAGCAGTTCTTC

v_gene: TRBV27
abundance: -
d_gene: TRBD1
j_gene: TRBJ1-4
len: 20
CDR3aa: CASSPKTGGIRRATNEKLFF
CDR3nt: TGTGCCAGCAGTCCTAAGACAGGGGGCATACGCCGTGCAACTAATGAAAAACTGTTTTTT

v_gene: TRBV5-4
abundance: -
d_gene: -
j_gene: TRBJ2-1
len: 13
CDR3aa: CASSPGGRNEQFF
CDR3nt: TGTGCCAGCAGCCCCGGGGGGCGAAATGAGCAGTTCTTC

v_gene: TRBV7-6
abundance: -
d_gene: -
j_gene: TRBJ2-7
len: 13
CDR3aa: CASSLATSYEQYF
CDR3nt: TGTGCCAGCAGCTTAGCTACTTCCTACGAGCAGTACTTC

v_gene: TRBV7-9
abundance: -
d_gene: TRBD1
j_gene: TRBJ1-5
len: 13
CDR3aa: CASIQGAGQPQHF
CDR3nt: TGTGCCAGCATACAGGGGGCGGGTCAGCCCCAGCATTTT

v_gene: TRBV7-2
abundance: -
d_gene: TRBD2
j_gene: TRBJ2-7
len: 18
CDR3aa: CASSLRGAGGHFRYEQYF
CDR3nt: TGTGCCAGCAGCTTACGGGGAGCGGGAGGTCATTTTCGCTACGAGCAGTACTTC

v_gene: TRBV27
abundance: -
d_gene: TRBD1
j_gene: TRBJ1-6
len: 21
CDR3aa: CASSLRILDRGRGFHDSPLHF
CDR3nt: TGTGCCAGCAGTTTAAGGATCTTGGACAGGGGGCGAGGTTTCCACGACTCACCCCTCCACTTT

v_gene: TRBV27
abundance: -
d_gene: TRBD1
j_gene: TRBJ1-1
len: 16
CDR3aa: CASSRGTGELNTEAFF
CDR3nt: TGTGCCAGCAGTAGGGGGACAGGGGAGTTGAACACTGAAGCTTTCTTT

v_gene: TRBV5-6
abundance: -
d_gene: -
j_gene: TRBJ2-7
len: 11
CDR3aa: CASSLVEEQYF
CDR3nt: TGTGCCAGCAGCTTGGTGGAGGAGCAGTACTTC

v_gene: TRBV2
abundance: -
d_gene: TRBD1
j_gene: TRBJ1-2
len: 16
CDR3aa: CASNRDRVGSSYGYTF
CDR3nt: TGTGCCAGCAATCGGGACAGGGTGGGTTCGAGCTATGGCTACACCTTC

v_gene: TRBV5-1
abundance: -
d_gene: -
j_gene: TRBJ2-7
len: 13
CDR3aa: CASSPERVGEQYF
CDR3nt: TGCGCCAGCAGCCCGGAGAGGGTGGGCGAGCAGTACTTC

v_gene: TRBV6-1
abundance: -
d_gene: -
j_gene: TRBJ2-7
len: 16
CDR3aa: CASSGGGWTGPHEQYF
CDR3nt: TGTGCCAGCAGTGGGGGGGGGTGGACAGGGCCCCACGAGCAGTACTTC

v_gene: TRBV5-1
abundance: -
d_gene: -
j_gene: TRBJ2-3
len: 16
CDR3aa: CASSFRPGQPLDTQYF
CDR3nt: TGCGCCAGCAGCTTTCGCCCGGGACAACCATTGGATACGCAGTATTTT

v_gene: TRBV5-6
abundance: -
d_gene: -
j_gene: TRBJ1-1
len: 15
CDR3aa: CASSPLGGGNTEAFF
CDR3nt: TGTGCCAGCAGCCCCCTGGGGGGGGGTAACACTGAAGCTTTCTTT

v_gene: TRBV2
abundance: -
d_gene: TRBD2
j_gene: TRBJ2-5
len: 16
CDR3aa: CASSFGTSGRRETQYF
CDR3nt: TGTGCCAGCAGTTTTGGGACTAGCGGGAGAAGAGAGACCCAGTACTTC

v_gene: TRBV9
abundance: few
d_gene: TRBD2
j_gene: TRBJ2-7
len: 15
CDR3aa: CASSVEAGGPNEQYF
CDR3nt: TGTGCCAGCAGCGTAGAAGCGGGAGGGCCGAACGAGCAGTACTTC

v_gene: TRBV4-1
abundance: -
d_gene: TRBD1
j_gene: TRBJ2-2
len: 20
CDR3aa: CASSQPRALGQGANTGELFF
CDR3nt: TGCGCCAGCAGCCAGCCCCGAGCCCTGGGACAGGGGGCGAACACCGGGGAGCTGTTTTTT

v_gene: TRBV7-9
abundance: -
d_gene: -
j_gene: TRBJ2-7
len: 15
CDR3aa: CASSRTEENSGEQYF
CDR3nt: TGTGCCAGCAGCCGTACGGAAGAGAATAGCGGAGAGCAGTACTTC

v_gene: TRBV30
abundance: -
d_gene: -
j_gene: TRBJ2-3
len: 15
CDR3aa: CAWSVSGVRADTQYF
CDR3nt: TGTGCCTGGAGTGTCTCGGGAGTTCGGGCAGATACGCAGTATTTT

v_gene: TRBV9
abundance: -
d_gene: TRBD1
j_gene: TRBJ1-1
len: 15
CDR3aa: CASSVTGGLGTEAFF
CDR3nt: TGTGCCAGCAGCGTGACAGGGGGTTTGGGGACTGAAGCTTTCTTT

v_gene: TRBV27
abundance: -
d_gene: -
j_gene: TRBJ2-1
len: 13
CDR3aa: CASSGEPYNEQFF
CDR3nt: TGTGCCAGCAGCGGGGAACCATACAATGAGCAGTTCTTC

v_gene: TRBV19
abundance: -
d_gene: -
j_gene: TRBJ1-5
len: 15
CDR3aa: CASTPGDRTDQPQHF
CDR3nt: TGTGCCAGTACCCCAGGGGATCGTACCGATCAGCCCCAGCATTTT

v_gene: TRBV5-6
abundance: -
d_gene: -
j_gene: TRBJ1-2
len: 14
CDR3aa: CASSPQGLPYGYTF
CDR3nt: TGTGCCAGCAGCCCCCAGGGCTTACCCTATGGCTACACCTTC

v_gene: TRBV7-8
abundance: -
d_gene: TRBD2
j_gene: TRBJ2-1
len: 17
CDR3aa: CASIPPLRLAGGNEQFF
CDR3nt: TGTGCCAGCATCCCACCGCTCCGACTAGCGGGAGGTAATGAGCAGTTCTTC

v_gene: TRBV7-2
abundance: -
d_gene: -
j_gene: TRBJ2-2
len: 13
CDR3aa: CASSPRHGGELFF
CDR3nt: TGTGCCAGCAGCCCGCGGCACGGCGGGGAGCTGTTTTTT

v_gene: TRBV11-2
abundance: -
d_gene: -
j_gene: TRBJ2-7
len: 13
CDR3aa: CASSLGSSYEQYF
CDR3nt: TGTGCCAGCAGCTTAGGGTCCTCCTACGAGCAGTACTTC

v_gene: TRBV27
abundance: once
d_gene: -
j_gene: TRBJ1-2
len: 11
CDR3aa: CAMTVSGGYTF
CDR3nt: TGTGCCATGACAGTCTCGGGTGGCTACACCTTC

v_gene: TRBV7-9
abundance: -
d_gene: TRBD1
j_gene: TRBJ1-1
len: 17
CDR3aa: CASSSRPGQGINTEAFF
CDR3nt: TGTGCCAGCAGCTCTCGCCCGGGACAGGGAATCAACACTGAAGCTTTCTTT